This T cell receptor (beta chain) was identified in a study of memory CD4+ T cells and cytomegalovirus serostatus. Notes on the study in general: CMV serostatus prediction reached median AUC about 0.95, or 0.9 with US-trained model. 67 of 164 known CMV-associated TCRbeta sequences appeared in CD4+ memory. Suggested: most of the CMV-linked TCR signature lies in CD4+ memory cells.

This clone is medium-sized by share. Its antigen remains unknown. The sort gate was single viable CD3+CD4+CD8-CD45RO+ cells for memory CD4+ T cells. Profiled with immunoSEQ multiplex PCR; TCRdb holds only in-frame clones, not every one. Of 45,000 to 50,000 clones listed, roughly 80% were seen once; the top ten hold about 0.6%. The sample comprised memory CD4+ T cells from blood. The sequence came from an adult in good health and CMV-seronegative.

DNA for the CDR3: TGTGCCAGCAGCGATCCTTCGTCACCCCTCCACTTT. It translates to CASSDPSSPLHF. This rearrangement joins TRBV6-1 to TRBJ1-6; the D is unclear. The CDR3 totals 12 residues. V lost 6 bases to trimming and J lost 10 bases, with 10 bases between them. Looked up from germline, CDR1 is MNHNS and CDR2 is SASEGT.